Detailed here is one T cell receptor (beta chain). Its antigen is currently unknown. The CDR3 is made up of 17 amino acids. Germline CDR1 and CDR2: LNHDA and SQIVND (reference sequence). J was trimmed by 0 bases and V by 6 bases; bases with no gene match: 9. The data originate from a study of T cell responses to AZD1222 COVID-19 vaccine. TCRdb's copy holds only in-frame clones and misses some; the assay was immunoSEQ multiplex PCR. This table holds just under 95,000 clones, 65% to 90% found once. Broader study findings: Variant regions that are unmutated are reportedly the target of nearly half of spike-specific TCRs. Repertoires were collected only later (after the peak T cell response had occurred). Donors were mostly white British, more females; clonal diversity possibly underestimated.

The starting material was peripheral blood, obtained on day 0 of AZD1222 vaccination. This clonotype was obtained from an adult in good health. The chain has TRBV19 and TRBJ2-2; 8 bases fit TRBD2. CDR3 coding DNA: TGTGCCAGTAGAAGGGGAGCGGGGGCCACGAACACCGGGGAGCTGTTTTTT. Translated, it gives CASRRGAGATNTGELFF. Full variable domain (rest looked up from reference TRBV19 and TRBJ2-2): DGGITQSPKYLFRKEGQNVTLSCEQNLNHDAMYWYRQDPGQGLRLIYYSQIVNDFQKGDIAEGYSVSREKKESFPLTVTSAQKNPTAFYLCASRRGAGATNTGELFFGEGSRLTVL.